What follows is one T cell receptor beta chain and its context. Its antigen is unidentified. Per the germline V gene, CDR1 is SEHNR and CDR2 is FQNEAQ (reference sequence). V was shortened by 4 bases and J by 10 bases, with 19 bases between the two germline ends. This CDR3 has 14 residues. This record belongs to a study of OX40 agonist ivuxolimab in advanced cancers. Study details: Patient treatment consisted of intravenous ivuxolimab administration every 2 weeks at 0.01 to 10 mg/kg. Whole-study results and caveats: Low normalized T-cell clonal expansion was also seen in some nonresponders. Partial responders treated at 0.1-3.0 mg/kg exhibited clonal expansion among the lowest measured. In CD8+ T cells, expanded clones were on average more numerous than in CD4+.

Assay used: immunoSEQ multiplex PCR; TCRdb lists only in-frame clones, some missing. The sample has roughly 41,000 clones; about nine tenths are singletons. The specimen was CD4+ or CD8+ T cells sorted from blood, collected in a trial of the OX40 agonist ivuxolimab. The V and J genes are TRBV7-9 and TRBJ1-2; no firm D call. The TCR comes from an adult with an advanced solid tumor such as melanoma, head and neck, liver or kidney cancer. Here the CDR3 reads CASSSPGSSIAYTF. CDR3 in DNA: TGTGCCAGCAGCTCGCCGGGGTCCAGTATTGCCTACACCTTC.